The sequence of this TCR beta chain was determined in a study of neurological immune-mediated disorders. Study-level results: Private repertoires in all groups were suggested by the absence of shared CDR3 amino acid sequences among expanded clones across subjects.

Trimming took off 3 bases at V and 2 bases at J, with 11 bases between the two ends. Germline values: CDR1 SGHVS, CDR2 FQNEAQ. The CDR3 spans 14 residues. This clonotype has ten or more counts. Its antigen is not identified. TCRdb itself ran the 5' RACE reads through MiXCR, one entry per CDR3 protein. Found here are some 21,000 distinct CDR3 sequences, over 12% of them singletons; the top ten hold more than 14%. Sample: PBMCs. The V and J genes are TRBV7-8 and TRBJ2-7, with D maybe TRBD1 (5 bases). The source of this sequence is a female donor with HTLV-1-associated myelopathy (HAM/TSP). Here the CDR3 DNA reads TGTGCCAGCAGCTTGGTAGACAGAGCCTACGAGCAGTACTTC. It translates to CASSLVDRAYEQYF.